The rows below give T cell receptor beta chains drawn from one sample of a study of shared clonotypes between healthy human individuals. Produced via immunoSEQ multiplex PCR; TCRdb's table is partial and in-frame only. The data contain some 2 million clones, just under 95% of them singletons. Sequencing was carried out using naive CD8+ T cells sorted from blood. The origin of the receptors is a man between 18 and 29 years old in good health. CDR3s include the opening cysteine and the closing phenylalanine or tryptophan. The order of the fields is D gene, J gene, V gene, CDR3 protein. D genes are given only for firm matches.

TRBD1 TRBJ2-2 TRBV5-1 CASSLTGGEVTGELFF
. TRBJ1-5 TRBV27 CASSLLAGPKLGEPQHF
. TRBJ2-5 TRBV28 CASSLTGEETQYF
TRBD2 TRBJ2-7 TRBV5-1 CASSLEGLSYEQYF
. TRBJ2-7 TRBV15 CATGEAILHEQYF
. TRBJ2-7 TRBV7-2 CASSFGGPREQYF
. TRBJ2-3 TRBV5-1 CASSLGTTSTDTQYF
. TRBJ2-7 TRBV19 CASSTSAGNEQYF
TRBD1 TRBJ2-2 TRBV6-5 CASSYGTGFPGELFF
. TRBJ1-3 TRBV28 CASRPGQLSGNTIYF
TRBD2 TRBJ2-7 TRBV27 CASSPASSGRSYEQYF
. TRBJ2-3 TRBV13 CASSIWTADTQYF
. TRBJ2-2 TRBV19 CASSISRAGELFF
TRBD1 TRBJ2-7 TRBV11-2 CASSMTGTTALEQYF
. TRBJ2-2 TRBV10-1 CASSPWEGGTGELFF
. TRBJ2-2 TRBV27 CASTQGALNTGELFF
TRBD2 TRBJ2-2 TRBV7-9 CASSAVAGEITGELFF
TRBD2 TRBJ2-3 TRBV11-2 CASSLAASGSFTDTQYF
. TRBJ2-7 TRBV15 CATSRPQGTYEQYF
. TRBJ2-1 TRBV7-9 CASSFPDSTSYNEQFF
. TRBJ2-4 TRBV12-5 CASGLAALAKNIQYF
TRBD1 TRBJ2-7 TRBV6-1 CASSQDRGYEQYF
TRBD1 TRBJ2-7 TRBV27 CASSLGPGTGLGHEQYF
. TRBJ1-1 TRBV7-9 CASSLEDFRNTEAFF
TRBD2 TRBJ2-1 TRBV4-3 CASSQDPLTSVTYNEQFF
. TRBJ2-2 TRBV21-1 CASSKVTSGGNTGELFF
TRBD1 TRBJ1-1 TRBV27 CASSLLQGKTEAFF
. TRBJ2-7 TRBV5-1 CASSLAGVTYEQYF
. TRBJ2-7 TRBV28 CASSLGVPEQYF